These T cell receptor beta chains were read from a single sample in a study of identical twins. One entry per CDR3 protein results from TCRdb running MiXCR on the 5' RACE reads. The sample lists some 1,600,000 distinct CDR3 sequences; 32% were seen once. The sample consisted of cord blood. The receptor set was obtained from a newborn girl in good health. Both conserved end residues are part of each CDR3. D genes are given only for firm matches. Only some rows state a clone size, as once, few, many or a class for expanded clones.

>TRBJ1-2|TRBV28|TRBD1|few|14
CASSFGQGLYGYTF
TGTGCCAGCAGTTTTGGACAGGGACTATATGGCTACACCTTC
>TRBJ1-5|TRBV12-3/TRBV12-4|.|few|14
CASSRDTNYQPQHF
TGTGCCAGCAGTCGTGACACCAATTATCAGCCCCAGCATTTT
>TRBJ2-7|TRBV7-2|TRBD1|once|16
CASSPVAGTGDHEQYF
TGTGCCAGCAGCCCCGTAGCCGGGACAGGGGACCACGAGCAGTACTTC
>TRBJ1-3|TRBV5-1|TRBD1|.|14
CASSTGQGGNTIYF
TGCGCCAGCAGCACGGGACAGGGTGGAAACACCATATATTTT
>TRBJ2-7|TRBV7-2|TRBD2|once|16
CASSLLAGGPVYEQYF
TGTGCCAGCAGCTTACTAGCGGGAGGGCCTGTATACGAGCAGTACTTC
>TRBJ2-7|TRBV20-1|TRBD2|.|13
CSARFSSGSQQYF
TGCAGTGCTAGGTTCTCTAGCGGGAGCCAGCAGTACTTC
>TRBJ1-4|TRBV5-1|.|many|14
CASSLAGVNEKLFF
TGCGCCAGCAGCTTGGCTGGGGTCAATGAAAAACTGTTTTTT
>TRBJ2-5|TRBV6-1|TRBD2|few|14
CASSASRGQETQYF
TGTGCCAGCAGTGCTTCGCGGGGGCAAGAGACCCAGTACTTC
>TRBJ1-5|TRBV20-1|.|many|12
CSARRSGQPQHF
TGCAGTGCTAGGCGGTCGGGCCAGCCCCAGCATTTT
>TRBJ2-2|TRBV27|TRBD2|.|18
CASLKFGLAGGNTGELFF
TGTGCCAGCCTGAAATTCGGACTAGCGGGAGGAAACACCGGGGAGCTGTTTTTT
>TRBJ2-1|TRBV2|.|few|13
CASKTGNYNEQFF
TGTGCCAGCAAAACTGGGAACTACAATGAGCAGTTCTTC
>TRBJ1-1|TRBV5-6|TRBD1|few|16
CASSPSGQGAYTEAFF
TGTGCCAGCAGCCCCTCCGGACAGGGGGCCTACACTGAAGCTTTCTTT
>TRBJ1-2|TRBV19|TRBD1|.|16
CASSIWPGQGSDGYTF
TGTGCCAGTAGTATTTGGCCGGGACAGGGGTCGGATGGCTACACCTTC
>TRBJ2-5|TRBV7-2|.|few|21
CASSLSLLLGTGPASRETQYF
TGTGCCAGCAGCTTATCCCTATTACTAGGGACGGGTCCGGCCTCGAGGGAGACCCAGTACTTC
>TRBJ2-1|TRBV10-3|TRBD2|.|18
CAIRDGLAGGRGYNEQFF
TGTGCCATCAGAGATGGACTAGCGGGGGGTCGCGGGTACAATGAGCAGTTCTTC
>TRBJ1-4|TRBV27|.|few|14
CASSLFGEGEKLFF
TGTGCCAGCAGTTTATTCGGGGAGGGAGAAAAACTGTTTTTT
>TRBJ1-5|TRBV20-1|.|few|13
CSGRGDSDQPQHF
TGCAGTGGGAGGGGGGATTCGGATCAGCCCCAGCATTTT
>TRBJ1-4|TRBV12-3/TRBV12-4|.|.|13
CASSPDMIEKLFF
TGTGCCAGCAGCCCCGACATGATTGAAAAACTGTTTTTT
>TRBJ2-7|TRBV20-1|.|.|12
CSAISGPYEQYF
TGCAGTGCTATTAGCGGCCCCTACGAGCAGTACTTC
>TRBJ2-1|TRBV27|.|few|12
CAVGRPYNEQFF
TGTGCCGTGGGGAGGCCCTACAATGAGCAGTTCTTC
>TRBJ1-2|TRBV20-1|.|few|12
CSARVWNYGYTF
TGCAGTGCTAGAGTCTGGAACTATGGCTACACCTTC
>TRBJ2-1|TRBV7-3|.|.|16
CASSLGPIRIYNEQFF
TGTGCCAGCAGCTTAGGTCCTATCCGCATCTACAATGAGCAGTTCTTC
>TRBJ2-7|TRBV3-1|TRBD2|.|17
CASSRRTGTSGSYEQYF
TGTGCCAGCAGCCGACGTACCGGGACTAGCGGTTCGTACGAGCAGTACTTC
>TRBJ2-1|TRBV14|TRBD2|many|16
CASSQVGGGSYNEQFF
TGTGCCAGCAGCCAAGTTGGGGGGGGCTCCTACAATGAGCAGTTCTTC
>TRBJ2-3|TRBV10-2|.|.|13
CASTGGDTNTQYF
TGCGCCAGCACCGGCGGGGACACGAATACGCAGTATTTT
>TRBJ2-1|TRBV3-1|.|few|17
CASSQERGGGSYNEQFF
TGTGCCAGCAGCCAAGAGCGGGGAGGGGGCTCCTACAATGAGCAGTTCTTC
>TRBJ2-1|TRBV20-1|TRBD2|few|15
CSAAPIAGRYNEQFF
TGCAGTGCCGCACCGATAGCGGGCCGGTACAATGAGCAGTTCTTC
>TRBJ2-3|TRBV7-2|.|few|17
CASSSTVGGFRTDTQYF
TGTGCCAGCAGCTCCACAGTAGGGGGTTTCAGGACAGATACGCAGTATTTT
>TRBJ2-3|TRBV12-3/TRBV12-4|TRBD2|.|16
CAGSLRTSGSTDTQYF
TGTGCCGGCAGTTTAAGGACTAGCGGGTCCACAGATACGCAGTATTTT
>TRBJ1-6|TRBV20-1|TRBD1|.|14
CSARVGQAHSPLHF
TGCAGTGCTAGGGTGGGACAGGCCCATTCACCCCTCCACTTT
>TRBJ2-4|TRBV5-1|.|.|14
CASSRDTGYNEQYF
TGCGCCAGCAGCAGGGATACGGGATACAATGAGCAGTACTTC
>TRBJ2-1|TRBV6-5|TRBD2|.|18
CASSYSALLAGAYNEQFF
TGTGCCAGCAGTTACTCGGCCCTACTAGCGGGAGCCTACAATGAGCAGTTCTTC
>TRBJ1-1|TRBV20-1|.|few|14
CSASTGHMNTEAFF
TGCAGTGCTAGCACGGGACACATGAACACTGAAGCTTTCTTT
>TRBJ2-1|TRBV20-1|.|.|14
CSARTTGSYNEQFF
TGCAGTGCTCGAACCACGGGCTCCTACAATGAGCAGTTCTTC
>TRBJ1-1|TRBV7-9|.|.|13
CASTSGPTRGAFF
TGTGCCAGCACCTCGGGCCCTACGAGGGGAGCTTTCTTT
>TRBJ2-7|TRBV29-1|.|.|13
CSALGVPSYEQYF
TGCAGCGCGCTTGGGGTTCCTAGCTACGAGCAGTACTTC
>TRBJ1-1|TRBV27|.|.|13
CASSTRGITEAFF
TGTGCCAGCAGTACCCGGGGCATCACTGAAGCTTTCTTT
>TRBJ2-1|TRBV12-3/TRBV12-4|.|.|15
CASSLQASSYNEQFF
TGTGCCAGCAGTTTACAGGCTAGCTCCTACAATGAGCAGTTCTTC
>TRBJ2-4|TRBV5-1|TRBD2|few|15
CASSFRGGGSREQYF
TGCGCCAGCAGCTTTCGCGGGGGGGGTTCTAGGGAGCAGTACTTC
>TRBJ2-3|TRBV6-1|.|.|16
CASSEARGPATDTQYF
TGTGCCAGCAGTGAAGCGAGAGGACCGGCCACAGATACGCAGTATTTT
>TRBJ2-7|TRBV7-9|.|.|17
CASSLGFRPASYNEQYF
TGTGCCAGCAGCTTAGGGTTTCGGCCAGCCTCCTACAATGAGCAGTACTTC
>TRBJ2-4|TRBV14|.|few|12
CASSQGTRTQYF
TGTGCCAGCAGCCAAGGTACCCGGACACAGTACTTC
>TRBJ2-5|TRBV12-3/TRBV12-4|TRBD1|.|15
CASSFSTGGAKTQYF
TGTGCCAGCAGTTTCTCGACAGGGGGCGCGAAGACCCAGTACTTC
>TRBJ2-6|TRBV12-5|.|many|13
CASTNSGANVLTF
TGTGCTAGTACCAACTCTGGGGCCAACGTCCTGACTTTC
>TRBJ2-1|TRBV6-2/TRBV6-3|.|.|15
CASSSPLGPYNEQFF
TGTGCCAGCAGTTCCCCCCTCGGCCCCTACAATGAGCAGTTCTTC